The 26 T cell receptor beta chains presented below share a single source sample, sequenced in a study of blood T cells in healthy people across ages. With a J-beta primer mix and a sample-barcoded 5' primer, a second PCR ran about 7 to 12 cycles. TCRdb fed the 5' RACE reads into MiXCR, producing one record per CDR3 protein. The sample yields around 800,000 distinct CDR3 sequences, roughly 53% seen once. The specimen was blood. These receptor sequences come from an elderly man in good health.

Details on this clonotype: Compared with germline, one end of the junction differs, possibly owing to a read error. The chain employs TRBV5-1 and TRBJ2-6; D unclear. Germline values: CDR1 SGHRS, CDR2 YFSETQ. The CDR3 is 17 amino acids. The CDR3 here is CAGSLVRLDSGANVLTF. Here the CDR3 DNA reads TGCGCCGGCAGCTTGGTACGGCTAGACTCTGGGGCCAACGTCCTGACTTTC.

CDR3 in DNA: TGCGCCAGCAGCAGGGCAGCGGGAGGGGGTACCTACAATGAGCAGTTCTTC. Its protein is CASSRAAGGGTYNEQFF. This sequence joins TRBV5-1 and TRBJ2-1; 10 bases align to TRBD2. Germline CDR1 is SGHRS and CDR2 is YFSETQ. CDR3 size: 17 residues. V gave up 4 bases and J gave up 2 bases; unmatched junction bases: 9. Variable domain in full (rest from reference TRBV5-1 and TRBJ2-1): KAGVTQTPRYLIKTRGQQVTLSCSPISGHRSVSWYQQTPGQGLQFLFEYFSETQRNKGNFPGRFSGRQFSNSRSEMNVSTLELGDSALYLCASSRAAGGGTYNEQFFGPGTRLTVL.

The CDR3 nucleotides read TGTGCCAGCAGCTTTGGAGGGGCCCTGAACACTGAAGCTTTCTTT. Amino acid sequence: CASSFGGALNTEAFF. The chain recombines TRBV7-9 with TRBJ1-1, with D perhaps matching TRBD1 (5 bases). The germline V gene has CDR1 SEHNR and CDR2 FQNEAQ (reference sequence). Trimming took off 3 bases at V and 0 bases at J, with 11 bases between the two ends. The CDR3 has 15 amino acids.

This clonotype was recorded many times. The chain links TRBV6-5 to TRBJ2-3; 9 nucleotides match TRBD2. The germline V gene has CDR1 MNHEY and CDR2 SVGAGI. This CDR3 region has 14 residues. Trimming cost V 5 bases and J 1 base; bases outside gene matches: 1. CDR3 in DNA: TGTGCCAGCAGTCTAGCGGGGCGCACAGATACGCAGTATTTT. Translation: CASSLAGRTDTQYF.

This clonotype was seen more than once but under ten times. The chain employs TRBV9 and TRBJ2-6, with D possibly being TRBD1 or TRBD2 (5 bases each). The CDR3 length is 18 residues. From germline, CDR1 is SGDLS and CDR2 YYNGEE. V was trimmed by 0 bases and J by 0 bases, leaving 13 bases between them. The CDR3 protein is CASSVGVGTLSGANVLTF. The CDR3 DNA follows: TGTGCCAGCAGCGTAGGCGTCGGGACCCTCTCTGGGGCCAACGTCCTGACTTTC.

The chain is built from TRBV6-1 and TRBJ2-1; 16 bases align to TRBD2. The CDR3 runs 19 residues. Germline assignment: CDR1 MNHNS and CDR2 SASEGT. V lost 0 bases, J lost 4 bases, and 6 bases stayed unmatched. The CDR3 nucleotides are TGTGCCAGCAGTGAAGCGGGACTAGCGGGAGGGCCCGGATACAATGAGCAGTTCTTC. Translation gives CASSEAGLAGGPGYNEQFF.

This chain links TRBV21-1 with TRBJ2-1; the table assigns TRBD1, which was not confirmed against the DNA. TRBV21-1 is termed a pseudogene. The CDR3 covers 15 residues. The CDR3 DNA follows: TGTGCCAGCCTCGGCGGGACAGGGTCCTACAATGAGCAGTTCTTC. Protein: CASLGGTGSYNEQFF.

The rearrangement links TRBV12-3 or TRBV12-4 to TRBJ1-2, with D possibly being TRBD1 (5 bases). CDR3 length: 15 residues. V lost 2 bases and J lost 6, with 16 bases in between. The CDR3 reads CASSLSRQLLDGYTF. CDR3 DNA sequence: TGTGCCAGCAGTTTATCGAGACAGCTTCTAGATGGCTACACCTTC.

This rearrangement joins TRBV14 to TRBJ1-2, with D unresolved. Trimming left V 1 base short and J 1 base short, with 7 bases between. Looked up from germline, CDR1 is SGHDN and CDR2 is FVKESK. CDR3 length: 14 amino acids. CDR3 region: CASSQGSVNYGYTF. The CDR3 region has the DNA TGTGCCAGCAGCCAAGGATCAGTTAACTATGGCTACACCTTC.

This clonotype has more than one count but fewer than ten. J is TRBJ1-4 and V is TRBV12-3 or TRBV12-4; 9 bases match TRBD1. The J segment lost 7 bases and the V segment lost 6 bases, leaving 9 bases of the junction unmatched. This CDR3 spans 15 amino acids. As DNA, the CDR3 is TGTGCCAGCAGACCGGACAGGGGAGAGGGTGAAAAACTGTTTTTT. Its translation: CASRPDRGEGEKLFF.

The CDR3 loop is CASSEGRRWETQYF. The CDR3 DNA follows: TGTGCCAGCAGTGAGGGGCGCCGGTGGGAGACCCAGTACTTC. The gene calls are TRBV2 and TRBJ2-5; D is perhaps TRBD1 (5 bases). V dropped 3 bases and J dropped 5 bases, with 13 bases sitting between them. The CDR3 is 14 amino acids. Germline V lookup: CDR1 SNHLY, CDR2 FYNNEI.

The rearrangement uses TRBV7-6 and TRBJ2-3; 7 nucleotides align to TRBD1. Germline-derived CDR1 and CDR2 are SGHVS and FNYEAQ. CDR3 length: 12 residues. Trimming removed 7 bases from V and 14 bases from J; junction bases left unmatched: 12. The CDR3 nucleotides read TGTGCCAGCATCTCCGGGGACAGATACGCGTATTTT. The encoded protein is CASISGDRYAYF.

The J gene is TRBJ2-7, the V gene TRBV29-1, with 13 bases that match TRBD2. Trimming at V came to 3 bases and at J to 10 bases, leaving 6 bases not matched to a gene. Germline V gene sequence: CDR1 SQVTM, CDR2 ANQGSEA. This CDR3 contains 13 residues. Written as DNA, the CDR3 is TGCAGCGTTGAGGGGACTAGCGGGAATACCCAGTACTTC. Amino acids: CSVEGTSGNTQYF.

This chain uses TRBV24-1 with TRBJ2-4, with D possibly being TRBD2 (5 bases). CDR1 and CDR2 (germline): KGHDR, SFDVKD. V lost 5 bases, J lost 13 bases, and 20 bases lay in between. The CDR3 is 14 amino acids. The CDR3 DNA follows: TGTGCCACCAGTGGTGAGACTACTCGGGAAGAGCAGTACTTC. Encoded protein: CATSGETTREEQYF.

Comment on this clonotype: This clone may be a read error of a much larger clone one base away. V usage is TRBV29-1 and J usage is TRBJ2-7; 7 nucleotides agree with TRBD2. The V gene's germline CDR1 is SQVTM and CDR2 ANQGSEA. The CDR3 contains 13 residues. V was clipped by 4 bases and J by 6 bases; unmatched bases: 9. CDR3 coding DNA: TGCAGCGTTGGAGGCGGGAGCATCGTCGAGCAGTACTTC. The encoded protein is CSVGGGSIVEQYF.

The chain combines TRBV20-1 with TRBJ2-1; 11 bases fit TRBD2. V lost 5 bases to trimming and J lost 5 bases; unmatched junction nucleotides: 11. This CDR3 region has 16 residues. Germline V gene data show CDR1 as DFQATT and CDR2 as SNEGSKA (reference sequence). CDR3 in DNA: TGCAGTGCTTTAACTAGCGGGAGAGGGGCGAACAATGAGCAGTTCTTC. This encodes CSALTSGRGANNEQFF.

The J gene is TRBJ2-5, the V gene TRBV28, with D maybe TRBD1 (5 bases). Germline V gene data show CDR1 as MDHEN and CDR2 as SYDVKM. Trimming took off 8 bases at V and 1 base at J, with 17 bases between the two ends. CDR3 length: 15 residues. The DNA for the CDR3 is TGTGCCAGCCCCCCGTTAGGGGCCGTCCAAGAGACCCAGTACTTC. This encodes CASPPLGAVQETQYF.

This clonotype occurred a few times. The CDR3 here is CASSLSRIAGVGETQYF. The CDR3 DNA reads TGTGCCAGCAGTTTATCCCGAATAGCGGGAGTGGGGGAGACCCAGTACTTC. The chain couples TRBV28 to TRBJ2-5, with 9 bases identical to TRBD2. Germline V lookup: CDR1 MDHEN, CDR2 SYDVKM. This CDR3 is 17 amino acids long. The ends lost 1 base at V and 5 bases at J; junction bases unmatched: 11.

The chain joins TRBV29-1 to TRBJ2-7; 9 bases map to TRBD2. The trim removed 4 bases at V and 2 bases at J, leaving 6 bases unmatched. Per the germline V gene, CDR1 is SQVTM and CDR2 is ANQGSEA. The CDR3 covers 14 residues. The CDR3 sequence is CSVAAQRGAYEQYF. The CDR3 DNA reads TGCAGCGTTGCCGCCCAGCGGGGGGCCTACGAGCAGTACTTC.

The gene calls are TRBV6-2 or TRBV6-3 and TRBJ1-2, with D unclear. Germline V gives CDR1 MNHEY, CDR2 SVGEGT. This CDR3 comprises 13 residues. Trimming stripped 5 bases from V and 7 bases from J, with 14 bases between. The CDR3 DNA sequence: TGTGCCAGCAGTCCTCTAATGGGCGGTGGCTACACCTTC. Amino acids: CASSPLMGGGYTF.

The chain recombines TRBV29-1 with TRBJ2-7; no clear D. V dropped 6 bases and J dropped 2 bases, with 11 bases sitting between them. CDR1 and CDR2 (germline): SQVTM, ANQGSEA. The CDR3 length is 12 residues. The CDR3 loop is CSVGRAAYEQYF. The CDR3, as DNA: TGCAGCGTGGGCCGGGCGGCCTACGAGCAGTACTTC.

This clonotype was seen a handful of times. This chain connects TRBV30 to TRBJ1-2; weak D call: TRBD1 (6 bases). CDR1 GTSNPN and CDR2 SVGIG come from the germline V gene (reference sequence). V dropped 4 bases and J dropped 2 bases, with 11 bases sitting between them. CDR3 size: 13 residues. The CDR3 sequence is CAWTHTGNYGYTF. CDR3 nucleotide sequence: TGTGCCTGGACCCACACAGGGAACTATGGCTACACCTTC.

This sequence joins TRBV6-1 and TRBJ1-2; 7 bases line up with TRBD1. The length of the CDR3 is 15 residues. Germline CDR1 is MNHNS and CDR2 is SASEGT. V lost 3 bases, J lost 6 bases, and 10 bases stayed unmatched. The CDR3 loop reads CASSENRGRGNGYTF. The CDR3 nucleotides read TGTGCCAGCAGTGAGAACAGGGGTAGGGGTAATGGCTACACCTTC.

This clonotype was picked up a small number of times. The chain links TRBV5-1 to TRBJ2-7, with D possibly TRBD2 on 6 matching bases. The V and J ends lost 1 base and 7 bases respectively, with 9 bases between them. Germline V gene data show CDR1 as SGHRS and CDR2 as YFSETQ. CDR3 length: 12 residues. DNA of the CDR3: TGCGCCAGCAGCTTGTCGGGAGAGGAGCAGTACTTC. This sequence encodes CASSLSGEEQYF. Filled out from reference TRBV5-1 and TRBJ2-7, the complete variable domain reads KAGVTQTPRYLIKTRGQQVTLSCSPISGHRSVSWYQQTPGQGLQFLFEYFSETQRNKGNFPGRFSGRQFSNSRSEMNVSTLELGDSALYLCASSLSGEEQYFGPGTRLTVT.

The chain links TRBV11-2 to TRBJ2-1; TRBD2 might be the D (5 bases). TRBJ2-7 explains the end of the DNA better; the J call may be wrong. There are 17 residues in the CDR3. In germline, CDR1 is SGHAT, CDR2 FQNNGV. The CDR3 spells CASSFRWEKSSYNEQYF. The CDR3 region has the DNA TGTGCCAGCAGCTTCAGGTGGGAGAAGAGCTCCTACAATGAGCAGTACTTC.

The chain links TRBV2 to TRBJ2-5; the match to TRBD1 covers 9 bases. V was pared by 6 bases and J by 5 bases, with 7 bases of the junction left unmatched. Germline CDR1 is SNHLY and CDR2 is FYNNEI. The CDR3 runs to 14 residues. As DNA, the CDR3 is TGTGCCAGCAGCGAGGACAGGGGAGCGGAGACCCAGTACTTC. This codes for CASSEDRGAETQYF.